The present entry profiles one TCR beta chain with its context. Its cognate antigen is unknown. All patients were mismatch repair deficient, assessed by either PCR or immunohistochemistry. The TCR-sequenced patients were three responders to pembrolizumab. This specimen comes from a study of PD-1 blockade in mismatch repair-deficient tumors. For the study at large: Enrolled about 2013-2016, patients had progressing, pretreated mismatch repair-deficient cancers of about a dozen types.

Broader study findings: Rapid post-treatment expansion, then contraction, generally preceding radiologic response, marked tumor-resident clones.

The CDR3 length is 16 residues. Germline V CDR1 and CDR2: MGHRA, YSYEKL. V lost 0 bases and J 0 bases, leaving 12 bases between the germline ends. Libraries were prepared by immunoSEQ multiplex PCR; TCRdb keeps only in-frame clonotypes and omits some of them. The sample has tens of thousands of clones, roughly 80% seen once. The receptor's source is an adult with mismatch repair-deficient cancer. This chain uses TRBV4-1 with TRBJ2-7, with TRBD1 as a possible D gene (6 bases). The starting material was peripheral blood, obtained roughly 19 weeks after starting pembrolizumab. CDR3 sequence (DNA): TGCGCCAGCAGCCAAGAAAGGGGGACGAGCTCCTACGAGCAGTACTTC. Amino acid sequence: CASSQERGTSSYEQYF.